This T cell receptor beta chain originates from a study of T cell responses to AZD1222 COVID-19 vaccine. Study observations and caveats: Donors were chiefly white British, with a greater number of females, and clonal diversity was perhaps underestimated. Among vaccine-associated CD4 TCRs, coverage spanned spike, with dominance at 160-218 and 743-854. Nearly half of spike-specific TCRs reportedly go after variant regions that carry no mutations.

Repertoires were generated with immunoSEQ multiplex PCR, while TCRdb's copy carries only in-frame clones and drops some. The table has about 150,000 clones, roughly 80% seen once. V shed 5 bases and J shed 1 base, with 9 bases lying between them. CDR3 length equals 14 residues. The germline CDR1 and CDR2 sequences are MDHEN and SYDVKM. This clone came up once. Its antigen is as yet unknown. This receptor was identified in an adult in good health. Here the sequenced sample was peripheral blood, taken on day 0 of AZD1222 vaccination. This chain joins TRBV28 and TRBJ1-3; D uncertain. DNA for the CDR3: TGTGCCAGCAGTCCGGACGGATCTGGAAACACCATATATTTT. Translation: CASSPDGSGNTIYF.